A single sample gave rise to the 26 T cell receptor beta chains below, sequenced in a study of blood T cell repertoires in COVID-19. Clones were sequenced by immunoSEQ multiplex PCR, and TCRdb holds only the in-frame ones, with some missing. The sample carries fewer than 350,000 clones, 80% to 90% recorded once. The sample consisted of PBMCs or T cells enriched from blood (not recorded which). These receptors all stem from a man between 25 and 39 years old who had recovered from COVID-19.

The CDR3 spells CASSLGSGTGELFF. The CDR3 DNA sequence: TGTGCCAGCAGCTTAGGATCAGGCACCGGGGAGCTGTTTTTT. The J gene is TRBJ2-2, the V gene TRBV7-9; D is unclear. CDR3 length: 14 amino acids. Trimming took 1 base from V and 4 from J, leaving 7 bases between them. Germline V CDR1 and CDR2: SEHNR, FQNEAQ (reference sequence).

The gene calls are TRBV9 and TRBJ1-3, with 10 bases aligning to TRBD1. The germline V gene has CDR1 SGDLS and CDR2 YYNGEE. J gave up 2 bases and V 4 bases, and 6 bases lay outside the gene matches. This CDR3 is built from 16 residues. CDR3 coding DNA: TGTGCCAGCAGCACTAGACAGGGGGCCGCTGGAAACACCATATATTTT. Translating it yields CASSTRQGAAGNTIYF.

The rearrangement links TRBV7-9 to TRBJ1-5; the match to TRBD1 covers 7 bases. CDR1 is SEHNR and CDR2 is FQNEAQ in the germline V gene (reference sequence). The CDR3 loop spans 12 amino acids. Losses at the gene ends were 5 bases for V and 9 bases for J; bases not matched to a gene: 4. CDR3 sequence (DNA): TGTGCCAGCAGCGTCTCAGGGGGGCCCCAGCATTTT. This encodes CASSVSGGPQHF.

This chain links TRBV2 with TRBJ1-1; the match to TRBD1 covers 8 bases. Losses at the gene ends were 6 bases for V and 0 bases for J; bases not matched to a gene: 6. The CDR3 runs to 15 residues. Germline lookup yields CDR1 SNHLY and CDR2 FYNNEI. This CDR3 reads CASRRTGLMNTEAFF. CDR3 sequence (DNA): TGTGCCAGCAGGAGGACAGGGTTGATGAACACTGAAGCTTTCTTT.

The chain has TRBV11-2 and TRBJ2-2; a weak D match, TRBD2 (5 bases). The V gene's germline CDR1 is SGHAT and CDR2 FQNNGV. Deletions cut 3 bases from V and 7 bases from J, with 12 bases between. CDR3 length equals 14 residues. CDR3 coding DNA: TGTGCCAGCAGCTTCCCCGAGGGATTCGGGGAGCTGTTTTTT. Amino acids: CASSFPEGFGELFF.

The chain links TRBV29-1 to TRBJ2-5, with D possibly being TRBD2 (5 bases). Germline CDR1 SQVTM, CDR2 ANQGSEA. V was cut by 6 bases and J by 1 base, with 15 bases left in between. CDR3 length: 14 residues. CDR3 in amino acids: CSVPVRGPQETQYF. CDR3 sequence (DNA): TGCAGCGTGCCAGTGCGAGGGCCCCAAGAGACCCAGTACTTC.

This chain links TRBV27 with TRBJ2-7; the D is unclear. Germline values: CDR1 MNHEY, CDR2 SMNVEV (reference sequence). Trimming shortened V by 2 bases and J by 3 bases, and 11 bases separated the two germline ends. The CDR3 has 14 amino acids. The CDR3 protein is CASSLGQAIYEQYF. CDR3 DNA: TGTGCCAGCAGTTTAGGGCAGGCGATCTACGAGCAGTACTTC.

The chain recombines TRBV9 with TRBJ2-5; TRBD2 agrees at 10 bases. This CDR3 is 15 amino acids long. Germline trimming cut 5 bases from V and 4 bases from J; bases unmatched to any gene: 8. Germline CDR1 reads SGDLS; CDR2 reads YYNGEE. CDR3 DNA: TGTGCCAGCAGTCCCAGCGGGGGGGGGAGAGAGACCCAGTACTTC. Its translation: CASSPSGGGRETQYF.

The CDR3 here is CASSFAGTEGYGYTF. The CDR3 nucleotides read TGCGCCAGCAGCTTCGCCGGGACAGAAGGCTATGGCTACACCTTC. The chain carries TRBV5-1 and TRBJ1-2; 7 bases align to TRBD1. Germline CDR1 and CDR2: SGHRS and YFSETQ. Trimming took 2 bases from V and 4 from J; bases not matched to a gene: 8. The CDR3 has 15 residues.

This clone was observed once. The rearrangement joins TRBV27 to TRBJ1-6; D gene uncertain. Trimming shortened V by 7 bases and J by 7 bases, and 8 bases separated the two germline ends. CDR1 MNHEY and CDR2 SMNVEV come from the germline V gene (reference sequence). The CDR3 runs 12 residues. The chain's CDR3 is CASTARNSPLHF. Written as DNA, the CDR3 is TGTGCCAGCACTGCCCGGAATTCACCCCTCCACTTT.

Note on this clone: At the DNA level, this CDR3 is encoded by other sequences in the same sample as well. The V call is TRBV7-3, the J call TRBJ2-5; 7 nucleotides agree with TRBD1. The J segment lost 2 bases and the V segment lost 5 bases, leaving 5 bases of the junction unmatched. Per germline, CDR1 SGHTA and CDR2 FQGTGA. CDR3 length: 14 residues. In nucleotides, the CDR3 is TGTGCCAGCAGCCCGACAGGGTTGCAAGAGACCCAGTACTTC. The encoded protein is CASSPTGLQETQYF.

This chain joins TRBV9 and TRBJ1-2; no clear D gene. V gave up 3 bases and J gave up 0 bases, with 12 bases separating them. CDR1 SGDLS and CDR2 YYNGEE come from the germline V gene. The CDR3 loop spans 15 amino acids. This CDR3 reads CASSAQEGANYGYTF. The CDR3 nucleotides read TGTGCCAGCAGCGCGCAAGAAGGAGCTAACTATGGCTACACCTTC.

The J gene is TRBJ1-1, the V gene TRBV7-3; 8 nucleotides agree with TRBD1. Trimming removed 5 bases from V and 1 base from J; junction bases left unmatched: 9. There are 16 residues in the CDR3. CDR1 is SGHTA, CDR2 FQGTGA, per germline. CDR3 region: CASSRGAGGRNTEAFF. In nucleotides, the CDR3 is TGTGCCAGCAGCCGAGGGGCAGGGGGCCGGAACACTGAAGCTTTCTTT.

This clone has only one observation. The chain carries TRBV7-8 and TRBJ2-3; no definite D call. Trimming pared 5 bases from V and 4 bases from J, leaving 13 bases between. Germline values: CDR1 SGHVS, CDR2 FQNEAQ. The CDR3 length is 14 residues. The CDR3 loop reads CASSRGGSADTQYF. The CDR3 region has the DNA TGTGCCAGCAGCCGAGGTGGTTCGGCAGATACGCAGTATTTT.

The chain couples TRBV7-2 to TRBJ1-6; 7 bases are a match to TRBD1. The CDR3 loop spans 16 amino acids. Germline assignment: CDR1 SGHTA and CDR2 FQGNSA. Trimming took 7 bases from V and 2 from J; bases not matched to a gene: 8. The CDR3 reads CASKLTQGAYNSPLHF. In DNA, the CDR3 is TGTGCCAGCAAGCTTACCCAGGGGGCCTATAATTCACCCCTCCACTTT.

The chain has TRBV2 and TRBJ1-5; a weak D match, TRBD1 (5 bases). The CDR3 runs to 14 residues. Trimming removed 2 bases from V and 7 bases from J, with 12 bases in between. The germline V gene has CDR1 SNHLY and CDR2 FYNNEI. The CDR3 loop is CASSEPGGLQPQHF. The CDR3 DNA reads TGTGCCAGCAGTGAACCCGGGGGACTACAGCCCCAGCATTTT.

The J gene is TRBJ2-7, the V gene TRBV11-2, with D possibly TRBD2 on 6 matching bases. V lost 5 bases and J 2 bases, leaving 16 bases between the germline ends. CDR3 length: 15 amino acids. CDR1 and CDR2 (germline): SGHAT, FQNNGV. CDR3 loop: CASSPWTGDAYEQYF. CDR3 in DNA: TGTGCCAGCAGCCCCTGGACGGGGGACGCCTACGAGCAGTACTTC.

V and J are TRBV7-9 and TRBJ1-4; possibly TRBD1 for D (5 bases). The germline V gene has CDR1 SEHNR and CDR2 FQNEAQ (reference sequence). Deletions cut 1 base from V and 10 bases from J, with 10 bases between. The CDR3 totals 13 residues. CDR3 DNA sequence: TGTGCCAGCAGCTTAGGGCTAGGGGCAAAACTGTTTTTT. It yields the protein CASSLGLGAKLFF.

This rearrangement joins TRBV12-1 to TRBJ1-3; the D call of TRBD1 is as the table states it, not checked on the DNA. TRBV12-1 is reported as a pseudogene. The CDR3 totals 15 residues. CDR3 sequence reads: CDWVIQGDSGNTIYF. The CDR3 DNA is TGTGACTGGGTAATTCAGGGGGACTCTGGAAACACCATATATTTT.

This clone occurred a few times. At the DNA level, this CDR3 is encoded by other sequences in the same sample as well. The chain joins TRBV5-6 to TRBJ2-7, with 9 bases lining up with TRBD2. Germline lookup yields CDR1 SGHDT and CDR2 YYEEEE. V trimming: 4 bases; J trimming: 3 bases; junction bases outside the gene matches: 2. The CDR3 is 13 residues long. CDR3: CASSRLAVYEQYF. DNA for the CDR3: TGTGCCAGCAGCCGACTAGCGGTCTACGAGCAGTACTTC.

This chain links TRBV9 with TRBJ2-2; D is possibly TRBD1 (5 bases). The germline gives CDR1 SGDLS, CDR2 YYNGEE. Trimming took off 0 bases at V and 6 bases at J, with 12 bases between the two ends. The length of the CDR3 is 15 residues. CDR3 in amino acids: CASSVGPGKPGELFF. CDR3 coding DNA: TGTGCCAGCAGCGTAGGTCCAGGGAAACCCGGGGAGCTGTTTTTT.

Only one count was recorded for this clone. Here the CDR3 DNA reads TGTGCCAGCAGCCAAGATCTCCAGGGTGAAGCTTTCTTT. Translating gives CASSQDLQGEAFF. The rearrangement links TRBV4-2 to TRBJ1-1, with D tentatively TRBD1 (5 bases). The CDR3 consists of 13 residues. Per germline, CDR1 LGHNA and CDR2 YNFKEQ. V was clipped by 0 bases and J by 7 bases, with 9 bases between them.

V is TRBV7-2 and J is TRBJ1-1; TRBD1 is a possible D gene (5 bases). Germline loops: CDR1 SGHTA, CDR2 FQGNSA. The CDR3 runs to 15 residues. Trimming removed 1 base from V and 2 bases from J, with 11 bases in between. CDR3 residues: CASSLVLTANTEAFF. The CDR3 bases are TGTGCCAGCAGCTTAGTGTTGACAGCAAACACTGAAGCTTTCTTT. The full variable domain, completed using reference TRBV7-2 and TRBJ1-1, is GAGVSQSPSNKVTEKGKDVELRCDPISGHTALYWYRQSLGQGLEFLIYFQGNSAPDKSGLPSDRFSAERTGGSVSTLTIQRTQQEDSAVYLCASSLVLTANTEAFFGQGTRLTVV.

This clone has only a few counts. The rearrangement links TRBV4-1 to TRBJ2-7; TRBD2 matches at 8 bases. The CDR3 consists of 15 residues. Germline lookup yields CDR1 MGHRA and CDR2 YSYEKL. V trimming: 1 base; J trimming: 3 bases; junction bases outside the gene matches: 5. Here the CDR3 DNA reads TGCGCCAGCAGCCAAGTAGCGGGGTTAGGCTACGAGCAGTACTTC. Its translation: CASSQVAGLGYEQYF.

V and J are TRBV5-1 and TRBJ1-2; D is undetermined. This CDR3 has 14 residues. The germline gives CDR1 SGHRS, CDR2 YFSETQ. Trimming took 0 bases from V and 8 from J, leaving 14 bases between them. CDR3 loop: CASSLGAAPMGYTF. In DNA form, the CDR3 reads TGCGCCAGCAGCTTGGGGGCAGCTCCAATGGGCTACACCTTC.

This clone was picked up one time. The V gene is TRBV10-3, the J gene TRBJ2-7, with D possibly being TRBD2 (7 bases). CDR1 ENHRY and CDR2 SYGVKD come from the germline V gene. V was clipped by 8 bases and J by 4 bases, with 21 bases between them. There are 15 residues in the CDR3. CDR3 region: CAIGLTGRGDYEQYF. The CDR3 DNA sequence: TGTGCCATCGGCCTCACAGGGAGGGGGGATTACGAGCAGTACTTC.